A single sample is the source of the 21 T cell receptor beta chains below, sequenced in a study of blood T cell repertoires in COVID-19. Sequencing was performed with immunoSEQ multiplex PCR; in TCRdb, only in-frame clones are kept and a portion is missing. The data hold fewer than 200,000 clones, with around four fifths observed a single time. Sequenced input: peripheral blood. The source is a man aged 40-55 years who had recovered from COVID-19.

The rearrangement joins TRBV29-1 to TRBJ1-5; D is unresolved. Germline CDR1 SQVTM, CDR2 ANQGSEA. The CDR3 has 12 residues. V lost 4 bases, J lost 3 bases, and 7 bases lay in between. The CDR3, as DNA: TGCAGCGTTGGGGAGTCCAATCAGCCCCAGCATTTT. Its translation is CSVGESNQPQHF.

The chain employs TRBV5-5 and TRBJ1-5; 8 positions match TRBD1. This CDR3 has 14 residues. V was clipped by 3 bases and J by 10 bases; unmatched bases: 9. Germline values: CDR1 SGHKS, CDR2 YYEKEE (reference sequence). CDR3 amino acids: CASSWGTGRGPQHF. Here the CDR3 DNA reads TGTGCCAGCAGCTGGGGGACAGGCCGTGGCCCCCAGCATTTT.

CDR3 nucleotides: TGTGCCAGCAGCCAAGGTGGCGGCTCTGGGGCCAACGTCCTGACTTTC. It specifies CASSQGGGSGANVLTF. V and J are TRBV3-1 (or the pseudogene TRBV3-2) and TRBJ2-6; no definite D call. CDR1 is LGHDT, CDR2 YNNKEL, per germline (reference sequence). The CDR3 contains 16 residues. Trimming pared 1 base from V and 0 bases from J, leaving 7 bases between.

This chain connects TRBV6-5 to TRBJ2-2; 12 bases match TRBD2. Germline lookup yields CDR1 MNHEY and CDR2 SVGAGI. This CDR3 has 15 amino acids. Trimming cost V 6 bases and J 5 bases; bases outside gene matches: 4. CDR3 amino acids: CASSPGTSGTGELFF. The CDR3 DNA follows: TGTGCCAGCAGCCCCGGGACTAGCGGGACCGGGGAGCTGTTTTTT.

This clone came up once. V gene TRBV19 combines with J gene TRBJ2-1; 9 bases line up with TRBD2. This CDR3 contains 18 residues. Germline values: CDR1 LNHDA, CDR2 SQIVND (reference sequence). Trimming took 3 bases from V and 0 from J; bases not matched to a gene: 9. CDR3 sequence: CASSMSLAGSSSYNEQFF. The CDR3 DNA is TGTGCCAGTAGTATGAGTCTAGCGGGAAGCAGCTCCTACAATGAGCAGTTCTTC. The whole variable domain, remainder taken from reference TRBV19 and TRBJ2-1, is DGGITQSPKYLFRKEGQNVTLSCEQNLNHDAMYWYRQDPGQGLRLIYYSQIVNDFQKGDIAEGYSVSREKKESFPLTVTSAQKNPTAFYLCASSMSLAGSSSYNEQFFGPGTRLTVL.

The chain's CDR3 is CASSQDGGRAPDTEAFF. The CDR3 DNA is TGTGCCAGCAGCCAAGATGGGGGCAGGGCCCCGGACACTGAAGCTTTCTTT. This chain connects TRBV3-1 (or the pseudogene TRBV3-2) to TRBJ1-1; D may be TRBD1 (6 bases). CDR1 is LGHDT, CDR2 YNNKEL, per germline (reference sequence). The CDR3 covers 17 residues. Trimming stripped 0 bases from V and 3 bases from J, with 17 bases between.

The gene calls are TRBV2 and TRBJ2-1; possible D gene TRBD2, 5 bases. Trimming shortened V by 5 bases and J by 4 bases, and 9 bases separated the two germline ends. Germline V CDR1 and CDR2: SNHLY, FYNNEI. CDR3 length equals 13 residues. CDR3 residues: CASSSGRYNEQFF. CDR3 nucleotides: TGTGCCAGCAGTAGCGGAAGATACAATGAGCAGTTCTTC. Supplemented by reference TRBV2 and TRBJ2-1, the full variable domain reads EPEVTQTPSHQVTQMGQEVILRCVPISNHLYFYWYRQILGQKVEFLVSFYNNEISEKSEIFDDQFSVERPDGSNFTLKIRSTKLEDSAMYFCASSSGRYNEQFFGPGTRLTVL.

The gene calls are TRBV11-1 and TRBJ2-1; no definite D call. This CDR3 spans 15 amino acids. Trimming stripped 2 bases from V and 0 bases from J, with 8 bases between. Germline V CDR1 and CDR2: SGHAT, FQDESV (reference sequence). The chain's CDR3 is CASSLHSSSYNEQFF. CDR3 DNA: TGTGCCAGCAGCTTACACAGCAGCTCCTACAATGAGCAGTTCTTC.

This chain links TRBV29-1 with TRBJ1-3, with D possibly TRBD1 on 5 matching bases. The V gene lost 1 base and the J gene lost 0 bases, with 7 bases spanning the gap. The CDR3 loop spans 14 amino acids. Germline loops: CDR1 SQVTM, CDR2 ANQGSEA. CDR3 residues: CSVEVGLSGNTIYF. CDR3 sequence (DNA): TGCAGCGTTGAAGTGGGGCTCTCTGGAAACACCATATATTTT.

This chain uses TRBV7-8 with TRBJ1-5, with D hard to call. Germline CDR1 and CDR2: SGHVS and FQNEAQ. The CDR3 spans 14 residues. The V end was cut by 1 base, the J end by 3 bases, with 7 bases between. CDR3 nucleotide sequence: TGTGCCAGCAGCTTAGGCGGAACCAATCAGCCCCAGCATTTT. Amino acids: CASSLGGTNQPQHF.

This chain connects TRBV5-5 to TRBJ2-2, with 10 bases identical to TRBD1. V gave up 0 bases and J gave up 6 bases; unmatched junction bases: 2. Per the germline V gene, CDR1 is SGHKS and CDR2 is YYEKEE (reference sequence). This CDR3 is 15 amino acids long. CDR3 sequence: CASSLGQGAAGELFF. The CDR3 DNA follows: TGTGCCAGCAGCTTGGGACAGGGGGCCGCCGGGGAGCTGTTTTTT.

The chain has TRBV10-3 and TRBJ1-2, with TRBD1 matching over 9 bases. The CDR3 contains 16 residues. Germline V gene lookup returns CDR1 ENHRY and CDR2 SYGVKD. J gave up 6 bases and V 8 bases, and 16 bases lay outside the gene matches. CDR3 coding DNA: TGTGCCATCCTTCCCTCGTCGCTACAGGGGGCACATGGCTACACCTTC. Translated: CAILPSSLQGAHGYTF.

The chain joins TRBV2 to TRBJ1-2; 8 bases match TRBD1. V was pared by 11 bases and J by 7 bases, with 9 bases of the junction left unmatched. CDR1 SNHLY and CDR2 FYNNEI come from the germline V gene. The CDR3 has 12 amino acids. This chain's CDR3 is CALPDRVSGYTF. The CDR3 DNA sequence: TGTGCCCTTCCGGACAGGGTCTCTGGCTACACCTTC.

The chain has TRBV7-2 and TRBJ2-1; 15 bases fit TRBD2. V was pared by 5 bases and J by 6 bases, with 11 bases of the junction left unmatched. The CDR3 totals 18 residues. Germline V gene sequence: CDR1 SGHTA, CDR2 FQGNSA. CDR3 nucleotides: TGTGCCAGCAGCCTAAGGGTACGGACTAGCGGGGGGGCCAATGAGCAGTTCTTC. Translated, it gives CASSLRVRTSGGANEQFF.

The V and J genes are TRBV7-9 and TRBJ2-1, with D uncertain. V was trimmed by 5 bases and J by 9 bases, leaving 8 bases between them. Germline CDR1 reads SEHNR; CDR2 reads FQNEAQ (reference sequence). This CDR3 comprises 11 residues. This CDR3 is CASSQPGEQFF. CDR3 DNA: TGTGCCAGCAGCCAACCAGGTGAGCAGTTCTTC.

The V call is TRBV5-1, the J call TRBJ2-7; D is undetermined. V was trimmed by 7 bases and J by 0 bases, leaving 11 bases between them. The CDR3 has 13 amino acids. Germline-derived CDR1 and CDR2 are SGHRS and YFSETQ. The CDR3 DNA reads TGCGCCAGCGGCCTCTCTAGCTCCTACGAGCAGTACTTC. This gives the protein CASGLSSSYEQYF.

This chain connects TRBV10-2 to TRBJ2-7, with TRBD2 matching over 10 bases. In germline, CDR1 is WSHSY, CDR2 SAAADI. The CDR3 runs to 16 residues. The V gene end was trimmed by 6 bases and the J gene end by 1 base; junction bases not matched to a gene: 9. CDR3 nucleotide sequence: TGCGCCAGCAGCAACCCCCTAGCGGGAGATTCCTACGAGCAGTACTTC. Translating gives CASSNPLAGDSYEQYF.

V and J are TRBV14 and TRBJ2-7; D gene ambiguous. Germline V gene lookup returns CDR1 SGHDN and CDR2 FVKESK. The CDR3 consists of 13 residues. Trimming stripped 4 bases from V and 5 bases from J, with 12 bases between. The CDR3 loop is CASSPFISNEQYF. The CDR3 nucleotides are TGTGCCAGCAGCCCCTTTATTAGTAACGAGCAGTACTTC.

In nucleotides, the CDR3 is TGTGCCAGCAGCACCCGGGGGTACTATGGCTACACCTTC. Translation gives CASSTRGYYGYTF. The J gene is TRBJ1-2, the V gene TRBV6-2 or TRBV6-3, with D possibly being TRBD1 (5 bases). The CDR3 loop spans 13 amino acids. V was trimmed by 6 bases and J by 3 bases, leaving 11 bases between them. Germline V gene data show CDR1 as MNHEY and CDR2 as SVGEGT.

The chain carries TRBV5-4 and TRBJ2-1; 11 nucleotides agree with TRBD2. This CDR3 contains 15 residues. Trimming at V came to 6 bases and at J to 4 bases, leaving 6 bases not matched to a gene. Germline values: CDR1 SGHNT, CDR2 YYREEE (reference sequence). CDR3 sequence: CASTTGTSGYNEQFF. CDR3 bases: TGTGCCAGCACCACCGGGACTAGCGGATACAATGAGCAGTTCTTC.

The chain links TRBV7-6 to TRBJ2-1; 11 bases line up with TRBD1. V dropped 5 bases and J dropped 9; count of bases not matched to a gene: 9. This CDR3 region has 15 residues. Germline CDR1 and CDR2: SGHVS and FNYEAQ. The CDR3 sequence is CASSPPGQGGSEQFF. In DNA form, the CDR3 reads TGTGCCAGCAGCCCCCCGGGACAGGGGGGGAGTGAGCAGTTCTTC.